This TCR beta chain was sequenced for a study of blood T cell repertoires in COVID-19. Looking at the study overall: The study drew acute and convalescent COVID-19 samples from the United States, Italy and Spain.

J lost 8 bases, V lost 5 bases, and 8 bases had no gene match. The CDR3 extends over 13 amino acids. Per germline, CDR1 SGHRS and CDR2 YFSETQ. In the original analysis: Nucleated cell number was recorded as an estimate derived from reference gene primer amplification. TCRdb's copy holds only in-frame clones and misses some; the assay was immunoSEQ multiplex PCR. V and J calls and clone size are those listed in that table; D and trimming were worked out from the DNA. This repertoire shows about 120,000 clones, around 88% found once; its top ten account for 10%. The material sequenced was peripheral blood. The sequence derives from a man aged 50-59 years with acute or convalescent COVID-19. The rearrangement uses TRBV5-1 and TRBJ1-2; 8 nucleotides line up with TRBD1. CDR3 sequence reads: CASSRTGSEGYTF. CDR3 sequence (DNA): TGCGCCAGCAGTAGGACAGGGTCTGAGGGCTACACCTTC.